This TCR beta chain was documented in a study of blood T cell repertoires in COVID-19. Turning to the study itself: Sites in the United States, Italy and Spain provided acute and convalescent COVID-19 samples. PBMCs, B-cell-depleted T cells, or T cells were the source of the cDNA or gDNA that made up the material.

One Seattle source followed patients from active infection through their disease course. Here immunoSEQ multiplex PCR was the method, and the copy in TCRdb shows in-frame clones only, minus some. Of 190,000 or so clones in the sample, roughly 80% were seen once. The CDR3 length is 16 residues. Germline assignment: CDR1 GTSNPN and CDR2 SVGIG (reference sequence). Unmatched junction bases numbered 7, after V lost 3 bases and J lost 0 bases. The receptor was derived from a man aged 55 to 69 with COVID-19, enrolled during active disease. This chain uses TRBV30 with TRBJ1-4; 7 bases are a match to TRBD1. Sequencing was carried out using peripheral blood. DNA of the CDR3: TGTGCCTGGAGAGTCACAGGGGTATCAACTAATGAAAAACTGTTTTTT. Its translation: CAWRVTGVSTNEKLFF.